This T cell receptor beta chain was sequenced during a study of OX40 agonist ivuxolimab in advanced cancers. Study-level points and caveats: Nonresponders, in some cases, also had low normalized T-cell clonal expansion.

Note on this clone: What it binds is not known.

The germline CDR1 and CDR2 sequences are SGHNT and YYREEE (reference sequence). The CDR3 has 15 residues. After removal of 7 bases from V and 6 bases from J, the junction contained 10 bases not matched to a gene. Some clones are missing from TCRdb's copy, which holds only in-frame ones; the method was immunoSEQ multiplex PCR. The table lists about 60,000 clones, roughly nine tenths of them singletons. This specimen was CD4+ or CD8+ T cells sorted from blood, taken in a trial of the OX40 agonist ivuxolimab. The clonotype was recovered from an adult with an advanced solid tumor such as melanoma, head and neck, liver or kidney cancer. The chain joins TRBV5-4 to TRBJ2-2; TRBD1 aligns across 9 bases. The chain's CDR3 is CASSTTGGDSGELFF. The CDR3 nucleotides are TGTGCCAGCTCAACAACAGGGGGCGATTCCGGGGAGCTGTTTTTT.